These T cell receptor beta chains were read from a single sample in a study of early T cells in non-severe SARS-CoV-2 infection. TCRdb re-derived calls from the 5' RACE reads in MiXCR, one entry per CDR3 protein. The sample includes roughly 71,000 distinct CDR3 sequences, around 13% of them seen just once. What was sequenced was whole blood. Every receptor here comes from an adult who was a healthcare worker with PCR-confirmed SARS-CoV-2 infection or an uninfected control (not recorded which). Each CDR3 is given with its conserved first and last residue. The D gene is left open where the match is weak. Expanded clones are given a class, and other clones once, few, many or no size at all.

j_call d_call clone_size v_call cdr3_aa cdr3_nt
TRBJ2-2 NA NA TRBV5-1 CASSETVSGELFF TGCGCCAGCAGCGAGACAGTGTCCGGGGAGCTGTTTTTT
TRBJ2-3 TRBD2 many TRBV7-2 CASSLVGGRAPDTQYF TGTGCCAGCAGCTTAGTAGGCGGGAGGGCCCCGGATACGCAGTATTTT
TRBJ2-7 NA few TRBV5-6 CASSPGTSEQYF TGTGCCAGCAGCCCCGGAACAAGCGAGCAGTACTTC
TRBJ2-3 TRBD1 many TRBV5-1 CASSLSQGARDTQYF TGCGCCAGCAGCTTGTCTCAGGGGGCGAGGGATACGCAGTATTTT
TRBJ2-2 TRBD2 few TRBV5-4 CASSLATSGRTGELFF TGTGCCAGCAGCTTGGCGACTAGCGGGAGAACCGGGGAGCTGTTTTTT
TRBJ1-1 NA many TRBV2 CASSRLGTEAFF TGTGCCAGCAGCCGCCTAGGGACTGAAGCTTTCTTT
TRBJ2-6 NA many TRBV7-2 CASSHYSGANVLTF TGTGCCAGCAGCCACTACTCTGGGGCCAACGTCCTGACTTTC
TRBJ2-7 TRBD1 many TRBV20-1 CSALDREFLREQYF TGCAGTGCCTTAGACAGGGAATTCCTCCGCGAGCAGTACTTC
TRBJ1-2 TRBD1 many TRBV19 CASRLQGAPGYTF TGTGCCAGTAGACTGCAGGGGGCGCCTGGCTACACCTTC
TRBJ1-4 TRBD1 many TRBV29-1 CSVGQSAEKLFF TGCAGCGTGGGACAGTCGGCTGAAAAACTGTTTTTT
TRBJ2-1 NA many TRBV7-6 CASSLRGPNEQFF TGTGCCAGCAGCTTACGGGGTCCCAATGAGCAGTTCTTC
TRBJ2-1 TRBD1 NA TRBV20-1 CSAPAGDSLTGQFF TGCAGTGCACCGGCAGGGGACAGTTTAACGGGGCAGTTCTTC
TRBJ2-3 NA few TRBV6-5 CASSYGPTGTQYF TGTGCCAGCAGTTACGGTCCCACTGGTACGCAGTATTTT
TRBJ1-1 NA many TRBV7-9 CASSPRDGSGFF TGTGCCAGCAGCCCAAGGGACGGATCGGGTTTCTTT
TRBJ2-2 TRBD1 many TRBV29-1 CSVGQGNTGELFF TGCAGCGTAGGACAGGGGAACACCGGGGAGCTGTTTTTT
TRBJ2-7 TRBD2 many TRBV5-5 CASSLDRGGRLFDYF TGTGCCAGCAGCTTGGACCGGGGGGGACGCCTCTTTGATTACTTC
TRBJ2-3 NA many TRBV7-2 CASSLESGWRSF TGTGCCAGCAGCTTAGAAAGTGGATGGCGGTCTTTT
TRBJ2-3 NA many TRBV6-2/TRBV6-3 CASSMDFGNTQYF TGTGCCAGCAGCATGGACTTTGGGAATACGCAGTATTTT
TRBJ2-7 NA many TRBV20-1 CSVATSFYEQYF TGCAGTGTAGCGACTAGTTTCTACGAGCAGTACTTC
TRBJ2-7 TRBD2 medium-sized TRBV6-2/TRBV6-3 CASTLADTYEQYF TGTGCCAGCACGCTAGCGGACACCTACGAGCAGTACTTC
TRBJ2-1 NA NA TRBV11-2 CASKLLGGPFHNEQFF TGTGCCAGCAAACTACTCGGGGGTCCTTTCCACAATGAGCAGTTCTTC
TRBJ2-7 TRBD2 many TRBV6-6 CASSSGTSGIHYEQYF TGTGCCAGCAGCTCAGGGACTAGCGGGATCCACTACGAGCAGTACTTC
TRBJ2-5 TRBD2 many TRBV7-8 CASSPGLAGDPGWTQYF TGTGCCAGCAGCCCGGGACTAGCGGGAGACCCTGGGTGGACCCAGTACTTC
TRBJ2-7 NA NA TRBV29-1 CSVYTTQAYEQYF TGCAGCGTTTACACGACACAGGCCTACGAGCAGTACTTC
TRBJ2-5 TRBD2 few TRBV11-2 CASKLAGSIAETQYF TGTGCCAGCAAATTAGCGGGGTCGATTGCGGAGACCCAGTACTTC